One sample yielded the 21 T cell receptor beta chains listed below, sequenced in a study of shared clonotypes between healthy human individuals (dated by TCRdb to about 2020). Library creation used the immunoSEQ multiplex PCR assay. Drawn from immuneACCESS, this table holds only the in-frame rearrangements with V and J called that TCRdb kept. Clones are partly lost; checked studies trace under half to an unresolved V gene and leave the rest unexplained. This sample gives approximately 2,200,000 clones in total; approximately 94% of them show up just once. The biggest ten clones account for 1.5% to 2% of the sample. For the CD8 naive samples, CD45RO-negative cells were positively selected for CCR7, yielding a CD45RA+CCR7+ population from which TemRA cells were excluded. Sequences were obtained from naive CD8+ T cells from PBMCs. Per the publication, the cell subset or site label means: CD45RA+CCR7+. These receptors all stem from a man between 18 and 35 years old in good health. Some clones in this sample may be carry-over from other donors' samples.

J is TRBJ2-7 and V is TRBV9; TRBD1 aligns across 12 bases. The DNA end lines up better with TRBJ2-5; the J call may be wrong. This CDR3 spans 16 amino acids. Per the germline V gene, CDR1 is SGDLS and CDR2 is YYNGEE. The CDR3 spells CASTRSGTGGIETQYF. As DNA, the CDR3 is TGTGCCAGCACCAGATCCGGGACAGGGGGCATAGAGACCCAGTACTTC.

This chain links TRBV6-6 with TRBJ1-3; D gene uncertain. The CDR3 is 12 residues long. Germline CDR1 reads MNHNY; CDR2 reads SVGAGI (reference sequence). V lost 10 bases and J 8 bases, leaving 15 bases between the germline ends. For the CDR3, the DNA is TGTGCCATTCCGAGCGCAGGATACACCATATATTTT. As protein: CAIPSAGYTIYF.

The chain uses TRBV23-1 and TRBJ1-4; 9 positions match TRBD1. TRBV23-1 is placed among ORFs of uncertain function. The CDR3 spans 18 residues. Germline trimming cut 4 bases from V and 7 bases from J; bases unmatched to any gene: 16. The CDR3 DNA reads TGCGCCAGCAGTCTGGCGGGACAGGGACGGTTTAAGGGTGAAAAACTGTTTTTT. Protein sequence: CASSLAGQGRFKGEKLFF.

This clone was seen a few times. The chain links TRBV7-9 to TRBJ1-1; the D gene is possibly TRBD1 (6 bases). The CDR3 is made up of 12 amino acids. The V gene lost 5 bases and the J gene lost 8 bases, with 12 bases spanning the gap. Looked up from germline, CDR1 is SEHNR and CDR2 is FQNEAQ (reference sequence). In DNA form, the CDR3 reads TGTGCCAGCAGCCACAACAGGGAGGAAGCTTTCTTT. Translating gives CASSHNREEAFF.

This clone occurred once. This sample includes further DNA sequences coding for the same CDR3. The J gene is TRBJ2-7, the V gene TRBV19, with 14 nucleotides matching TRBD2. Germline CDR1 reads LNHDA; CDR2 reads SQIVND (reference sequence). The CDR3 is made up of 16 amino acids. V gave up 5 bases and J gave up 4 bases; unmatched junction bases: 7. CDR3 residues: CASSPRLAGGPYEQYF. The CDR3 DNA reads as TGTGCCAGTAGTCCGAGACTAGCGGGAGGGCCGTACGAGCAGTACTTC.

The chain links TRBV7-9 to TRBJ2-5; TRBD1 agrees at 12 bases. The CDR3 length is 14 residues. V shed 4 bases and J 4 bases; nucleotides not matched to a gene: 1. Germline V CDR1 and CDR2: SEHNR, FQNEAQ (reference sequence). CDR3 in amino acids: CASSWDRGRETQYF. The CDR3 bases are TGTGCCAGCAGCTGGGACAGGGGGCGAGAGACCCAGTACTTC.

V usage is TRBV6-6 and J usage is TRBJ2-1; D might be TRBD2 (6 bases). Per germline, CDR1 MNHNY and CDR2 SVGAGI (reference sequence). Trimming took off 2 bases at V and 5 bases at J, with 10 bases between the two ends. The CDR3 loop spans 14 amino acids. CDR3 sequence (DNA): TGTGCCAGCAGTTACACGGGAGTTAACAATGAGCAGTTCTTC. Translating gives CASSYTGVNNEQFF.

V and J are TRBV5-6 and TRBJ2-7; D is unresolved. Germline loops: CDR1 SGHDT, CDR2 YYEEEE. V lost 1 base, J lost 2 bases, and 10 bases lay in between. The CDR3 spans 14 residues. This CDR3 reads CASSLMLAPYEQYF. The CDR3 bases are TGTGCCAGCAGCTTGATGTTAGCTCCCTACGAGCAGTACTTC.

Comment on this clone: Other DNA variants within this sample encode the same CDR3. V gene TRBV9 combines with J gene TRBJ2-1; 8 bases fit TRBD2. This CDR3 is built from 16 residues. Per germline, CDR1 SGDLS and CDR2 YYNGEE. V shed 4 bases, J shed 0 bases, and the junction held 6 bases outside the gene matches. CDR3 nucleotides: TGTGCCAGCAGCCCCCCGGGGGGGAGCTCCTACAATGAGCAGTTCTTC. Its protein is CASSPPGGSSYNEQFF.

The V and J genes are TRBV28 and TRBJ1-1, with unresolved D. The CDR3 is made up of 16 amino acids. Germline V gives CDR1 MDHEN, CDR2 SYDVKM. V gave up 3 bases and J gave up 4 bases, with 18 bases separating them. CDR3 nucleotide sequence: TGTGCCAGCAGTTTTGCGACAACACTTGCCGGCACTGAAGCTTTCTTT. This translates into CASSFATTLAGTEAFF. The complete variable domain, with remaining parts taken from reference TRBV28 and TRBJ1-1, reads DVKVTQSSRYLVKRTGEKVFLECVQDMDHENMFWYRQDPGLGLRLIYFSYDVKMKEKGDIPEGYSVSREKKERFSLILESASTNQTSMYLCASSFATTLAGTEAFFGQGTRLTVV.

This chain uses TRBV27 with TRBJ1-1; 8 nucleotides match TRBD1. Trimming took 4 bases from V and 1 from J; bases not matched to a gene: 8. The germline gives CDR1 MNHEY, CDR2 SMNVEV (reference sequence). The CDR3 spans 16 residues. The CDR3 here is CASSSTQGASNTEAFF. DNA of the CDR3: TGTGCCAGCAGTTCGACGCAGGGGGCCTCGAACACTGAAGCTTTCTTT.

The chain uses TRBV29-1 and TRBJ2-2; D gene uncertain. Trimming stripped 2 bases from V and 0 bases from J, with 4 bases between. The V gene's germline CDR1 is SQVTM and CDR2 ANQGSEA. The length of the CDR3 is 13 residues. Written as DNA, the CDR3 is TGCAGCGTTGAATTCGCGAACACCGGGGAGCTGTTTTTT. It is translated as CSVEFANTGELFF.

The genes are TRBV11-2 and TRBJ2-5; 7 bases agree with TRBD2. The CDR3 runs 14 residues. Germline V CDR1 and CDR2: SGHAT, FQNNGV. Trimming cost V 5 bases and J 3 bases; bases outside gene matches: 6. The chain's CDR3 is CASSKRDYKETQYF. The CDR3 DNA sequence: TGTGCCAGCAGCAAACGGGACTACAAAGAGACCCAGTACTTC.

The J gene is TRBJ1-2, the V gene TRBV5-5, with 8 bases identical to TRBD1. This CDR3 contains 13 residues. Trimming at V came to 1 base and at J to 7 bases, leaving 3 bases not matched to a gene. Per the germline V gene, CDR1 is SGHKS and CDR2 is YYEKEE (reference sequence). CDR3 loop: CASSLSQGAGYTF. The CDR3 DNA reads as TGTGCCAGCAGCTTGTCTCAGGGGGCTGGCTACACCTTC.

The V call is TRBV28, the J call TRBJ2-1, with TRBD2 matching 8 bases. Per germline, CDR1 MDHEN and CDR2 SYDVKM. Trimming at V came to 4 bases and at J to 10 bases, leaving 9 bases not matched to a gene. The CDR3 spans 14 residues. The CDR3 DNA sequence: TGTGCCAGCAGTTCCCTCGGGAGGGCGGCCGAGCAGTTCTTC. Residues: CASSSLGRAAEQFF.

This sequence joins TRBV4-3 and TRBJ2-6; TRBD2 is a possible D gene (5 bases). The germline V and J ends were trimmed by 5 bases and 3 bases, with 11 bases remaining between them. Germline V gene sequence: CDR1 LGHNA, CDR2 YSLEER. The CDR3 has 15 amino acids. This chain's CDR3 is CASSSRAGGANVLTF. The CDR3 DNA follows: TGCGCCAGCAGCTCGAGGGCGGGTGGGGCCAACGTCCTGACTTTC.

The chain employs TRBV27 and TRBJ2-7, with 10 bases aligning to TRBD1. The V gene's germline CDR1 is MNHEY and CDR2 SMNVEV (reference sequence). The V and J ends lost 0 bases and 5 bases, in that order; junction bases with no gene match: 7. This CDR3 comprises 16 residues. The CDR3 bases are TGTGCCAGCAGTTTATCGGCCGGGACAGGGGTCCACGAGCAGTACTTC. Amino acids: CASSLSAGTGVHEQYF.

The chain uses TRBV9 and TRBJ2-2; D gene unclear. The length of the CDR3 is 12 residues. V lost 5 bases and J lost 5, with 7 bases in between. In germline, CDR1 is SGDLS, CDR2 YYNGEE. CDR3 in DNA: TGTGCCAGCAGTTCATTGACCGGGGAGCTGTTTTTT. Its translation: CASSSLTGELFF.

Comment on this clone: Other DNA sequences in this sample translate to the same CDR3. The chain combines TRBV27 with TRBJ2-7, with 10 positions matching TRBD1. The V gene's germline CDR1 is MNHEY and CDR2 SMNVEV (reference sequence). J was trimmed by 2 bases and V by 6 bases; bases with no gene match: 4. The CDR3 spans 14 residues. CDR3 DNA sequence: TGTGCCAGCAGATGGACAGGGGGGACCTACGAGCAGTACTTC. It specifies CASRWTGGTYEQYF.

V gene TRBV20-1 combines with J gene TRBJ2-2, with D uncertain. Per the germline V gene, CDR1 is DFQATT and CDR2 is SNEGSKA (reference sequence). Between the trimmed V and J ends, which lost 8 bases and 3 bases, there was a span of 1 base. This CDR3 contains 9 residues. As DNA, the CDR3 is TGCAGTTACACCGGGGAGCTGTTTTTT. Protein product: CSYTGELFF.

This clone was observed a few times. The rearrangement links TRBV9 to TRBJ1-1, with D hard to call. Germline CDR1 reads SGDLS; CDR2 reads YYNGEE. V was clipped by 3 bases and J by 0 bases, with 9 bases between them. There are 14 residues in the CDR3. CDR3 amino acids: CASSGHFMNTEAFF. The DNA of the CDR3 is TGTGCCAGCAGCGGACATTTCATGAACACTGAAGCTTTCTTT.